The 30 T cell receptor beta chains in this list originate from one sample, sequenced in a study of blood T cell repertoires in COVID-19. Profiled with immunoSEQ multiplex PCR; TCRdb holds only in-frame clones, not every one. The data hold approximately 110,000 clones, with roughly four fifths observed a single time. The sample was peripheral blood. The receptors were sampled from an older man with active or convalescent COVID-19.

This chain links TRBV12-3 or TRBV12-4 with TRBJ2-6, with unresolved D. V was trimmed by 7 bases and J by 0 bases, leaving 4 bases between them. CDR3 length equals 13 residues. CDR3 protein: CASINSGANVLTF. The CDR3 DNA is TGTGCCAGCATCAACTCTGGGGCCAACGTCCTGACTTTC.

The V gene is TRBV6-5, the J gene TRBJ1-3, with 8 positions matching TRBD1. Germline loops: CDR1 MNHEY, CDR2 SVGAGI. Trimming at V came to 8 bases and at J to 0 bases, leaving 3 bases not matched to a gene. CDR3 size: 14 residues. This CDR3 is CASGTGASGNTIYF. In DNA, the CDR3 is TGTGCCAGCGGGACAGGAGCCTCTGGAAACACCATATATTTT.

The chain couples TRBV28 to TRBJ1-2, with D possibly matching TRBD1 (5 bases). Trimming shortened V by 10 bases and J by 8 bases, and 14 bases separated the two germline ends. Germline assignment: CDR1 MDHEN and CDR2 SYDVKM. CDR3 length: 11 residues. The DNA of the CDR3 is TGTGCCACTCTCTCAGGGTTAGGCTACACCTTC. This translates into CATLSGLGYTF.

This chain links TRBV3-1 (or the pseudogene TRBV3-2) with TRBJ2-5, with D possibly being TRBD2 (6 bases). Trimming removed 2 bases at V and 2 bases at J, with 12 bases between. Germline V lookup: CDR1 LGHDT, CDR2 YNNKEL (reference sequence). The CDR3 is 15 residues long. The CDR3 DNA is TGTGCCAGCAGCCAATTTTTGGGGGGACAAGAGACCCAGTACTTC. Translation gives CASSQFLGGQETQYF.

The V call is TRBV3-1 (or the pseudogene TRBV3-2), the J call TRBJ2-1; D remains unclear. Germline CDR1 reads LGHDT; CDR2 reads YNNKEL (reference sequence). V was trimmed by 4 bases and J by 0 bases, leaving 16 bases between them. CDR3 size: 17 residues. The CDR3 DNA reads as TGTGCCAGCAGCCCCCGCCTCCGAAGCCGCTCCTACAATGAGCAGTTCTTC. It specifies CASSPRLRSRSYNEQFF.

V is TRBV11-2 and J is TRBJ1-2, with D possibly matching TRBD1 (5 bases). This CDR3 comprises 16 residues. Per germline, CDR1 SGHAT and CDR2 FQNNGV. V gave up 2 bases and J gave up 4 bases, with 17 bases separating them. Written as DNA, the CDR3 is TGTGCCAGCAGCTTAAATCAGGGATGGGGAAGCTATGGCTACACCTTC. Protein sequence: CASSLNQGWGSYGYTF.

This chain joins TRBV19 and TRBJ1-4; 9 nucleotides match TRBD1. V lost 6 bases to trimming and J lost 7 bases; unmatched junction nucleotides: 6. Per germline, CDR1 LNHDA and CDR2 SQIVND (reference sequence). This CDR3 is built from 14 residues. The CDR3 sequence is CASRPGTGPEKLFF. CDR3 sequence (DNA): TGTGCCAGTAGACCCGGGACAGGGCCTGAAAAACTGTTTTTT.

V is TRBV27 and J is TRBJ1-1, with D perhaps TRBD1 (6 bases). The CDR3 loop spans 15 amino acids. Deletions cut 3 bases from V and 0 bases from J, with 11 bases between. Germline assignment: CDR1 MNHEY and CDR2 SMNVEV (reference sequence). This CDR3 is CASSFVGAMNTEAFF. The DNA of the CDR3 is TGTGCCAGCAGTTTTGTGGGGGCAATGAACACTGAAGCTTTCTTT.

V usage is TRBV18 and J usage is TRBJ1-5; TRBD1 matches 7 bases. Germline V gives CDR1 KGHSH, CDR2 LQKENI. The ends lost 3 bases at V and 1 base at J; junction bases unmatched: 6. CDR3 length: 16 amino acids. The CDR3 sequence: CASSPPGTASNQPQHF. In DNA, the CDR3 is TGTGCCAGCTCACCCCCCGGGACAGCCAGCAATCAGCCCCAGCATTTT.

The rearrangement joins TRBV6-6 to TRBJ2-7; TRBD1 aligns across 7 bases. CDR1 and CDR2 (germline): MNHNY, SVGAGI (reference sequence). Trimming at V came to 0 bases and at J to 0 bases, leaving 5 bases not matched to a gene. This CDR3 is 16 amino acids long. DNA of the CDR3: TGTGCCAGCAGTTACTCAGGGGGCCGTCTCTCCTACGAGCAGTACTTC. The encoded protein is CASSYSGGRLSYEQYF.

The chain links TRBV5-4 to TRBJ1-1, with a tentative D call TRBD1 (5 bases). Germline V CDR1 and CDR2: SGHNT, YYREEE (reference sequence). V lost 1 base and J lost 4, with 5 bases in between. This CDR3 comprises 12 residues. CDR3 bases: TGTGCCAGCAGCTTGAGGGGCACTGAAGCTTTCTTT. This gives the protein CASSLRGTEAFF.

J is TRBJ1-1 and V is TRBV10-3, with a weak D call TRBD1 (5 bases). The CDR3 runs 12 residues. Germline V CDR1 and CDR2: ENHRY, SYGVKD. V lost 8 bases to trimming and J lost 7 bases, with 14 bases between them. The CDR3 nucleotides read TGTGCCATCGGCAAGGGGAAGATTGAAGCTTTCTTT. This codes for CAIGKGKIEAFF.

The chain joins TRBV29-1 to TRBJ2-1; 7 bases match TRBD2. Germline V gene sequence: CDR1 SQVTM, CDR2 ANQGSEA. CDR3 length equals 14 residues. V dropped 4 bases and J dropped 1; count of bases not matched to a gene: 4. The CDR3 spells CSVVLRESYNEQFF. The CDR3 DNA follows: TGCAGCGTTGTTTTGCGGGAGTCCTACAATGAGCAGTTCTTC.

The rearrangement uses TRBV11-3 and TRBJ1-3; possible D gene TRBD1, 6 bases. Germline-derived CDR1 and CDR2 are SGHNT and YENEEA. V lost 3 bases and J 2 bases, leaving 14 bases between the germline ends. The CDR3 is 16 residues long. The chain's CDR3 is CASSLSWGPTGNTIYF. CDR3 sequence (DNA): TGTGCCAGCAGCTTGTCCTGGGGGCCGACTGGAAACACCATATATTTT.

The J gene is TRBJ2-7, the V gene TRBV30; 7 bases map to TRBD1. Germline V gene data show CDR1 as GTSNPN and CDR2 as SVGIG (reference sequence). There are 14 residues in the CDR3. V shed 2 bases, J shed 2 bases, and the junction held 6 bases outside the gene matches. CDR3 sequence reads: CAWSPGQITYEQYF. As DNA, the CDR3 is TGTGCCTGGAGTCCGGGACAGATTACCTACGAGCAGTACTTC.

V is TRBV29-1 and J is TRBJ2-2; D is possibly TRBD1 or TRBD2 (5 bases each). The germline CDR1 and CDR2 sequences are SQVTM and ANQGSEA. The germline V and J ends were trimmed by 7 bases and 0 bases, with 12 bases remaining between them. The length of the CDR3 is 14 residues. This CDR3 is CSGGSGANTGELFF. CDR3 bases: TGCAGCGGGGGCAGCGGAGCGAACACCGGGGAGCTGTTTTTT.

V gene TRBV6-5 combines with J gene TRBJ2-4; a possible D gene is TRBD2 (6 bases). CDR1 is MNHEY and CDR2 is SVGAGI in the germline V gene. This CDR3 has 14 amino acids. The V gene lost 5 bases and the J gene lost 8 bases, with 16 bases spanning the gap. The CDR3 DNA reads TGTGCCAGCAGTACTAGGACTACCGAAGACATTCAGTACTTC. This translates into CASSTRTTEDIQYF.

The chain joins TRBV2 to TRBJ2-2, with 7 bases that match TRBD1. The CDR3 has 15 amino acids. Germline V CDR1 and CDR2: SNHLY, FYNNEI. V lost 5 bases to trimming and J lost 5 bases; unmatched junction nucleotides: 8. In DNA form, the CDR3 reads TGTGCCAGCAGTAGAGGACAGGTTATTACCGGGGAGCTGTTTTTT. This translates into CASSRGQVITGELFF. Variable domain in full (rest from reference TRBV2 and TRBJ2-2): EPEVTQTPSHQVTQMGQEVILRCVPISNHLYFYWYRQILGQKVEFLVSFYNNEISEKSEIFDDQFSVERPDGSNFTLKIRSTKLEDSAMYFCASSRGQVITGELFFGEGSRLTVL.

This rearrangement joins TRBV5-6 to TRBJ1-2; 9 nucleotides agree with TRBD1. Per the germline V gene, CDR1 is SGHDT and CDR2 is YYEEEE. The V gene end was trimmed by 4 bases and the J gene end by 7 bases; junction bases not matched to a gene: 11. CDR3 length: 15 residues. The CDR3 sequence: CASSGSGTGFVGYTF. Here the CDR3 DNA reads TGTGCCAGCAGCGGATCCGGGACAGGGTTTGTTGGCTACACCTTC. The whole variable domain, filled in from reference TRBV5-6 and TRBJ1-2, reads DAGVTQSPTHLIKTRGQQVTLRCSPKSGHDTVSWYQQALGQGPQFIFQYYEEEERQRGNFPDRFSGHQFPNYSSELNVNALLLGDSALYLCASSGSGTGFVGYTFGSGTRLTVV.

CDR3 amino acids: CAISESLAGGKEQFF. The CDR3, as DNA: TGTGCCATCAGTGAGTCCCTAGCGGGTGGTAAAGAGCAGTTCTTC. V and J are TRBV10-3 and TRBJ2-1; 8 nucleotides align to TRBD2. V lost 0 bases and J lost 10; bases outside the gene matches: 8. The CDR3 is 15 residues long. Germline CDR1 is ENHRY and CDR2 is SYGVKD.

V is TRBV13 and J is TRBJ1-1; possible D gene TRBD1, 5 bases. The V gene lost 5 bases and the J gene lost 7 bases, with 11 bases spanning the gap. Germline V CDR1 and CDR2: PRHDT, FYEKMQ (reference sequence). The CDR3 spans 12 residues. DNA of the CDR3: TGTGCCAGCAGCCCAGGGAATAATGAAGCTTTCTTT. Translating it yields CASSPGNNEAFF.

This rearrangement joins TRBV2 to TRBJ1-4; 8 nucleotides align to TRBD1. Germline trimming cut 10 bases from V and 4 bases from J; bases unmatched to any gene: 5. Germline CDR1 is SNHLY and CDR2 is FYNNEI. The CDR3 totals 13 residues. The CDR3 sequence is CATRQGLNEKLFF. The DNA for the CDR3 is TGTGCCACCCGACAGGGGCTTAATGAAAAACTGTTTTTT.

V is TRBV2 and J is TRBJ1-3; D uncertain. Germline V gives CDR1 SNHLY, CDR2 FYNNEI. Trimming removed 8 bases from V and 0 bases from J, with 11 bases in between. The CDR3 loop spans 14 amino acids. CDR3 in DNA: TGTGCCAGCTATGCAGTTATCTCTGGAAACACCATATATTTT. It codes for CASYAVISGNTIYF. The full variable domain, completed using reference TRBV2 and TRBJ1-3, is EPEVTQTPSHQVTQMGQEVILRCVPISNHLYFYWYRQILGQKVEFLVSFYNNEISEKSEIFDDQFSVERPDGSNFTLKIRSTKLEDSAMYFCASYAVISGNTIYFGEGSWLTVV.

The J gene is TRBJ1-2, the V gene TRBV30; 7 bases are a match to TRBD1. This CDR3 contains 14 residues. The V and J ends lost 2 bases and 0 bases, in that order; junction bases with no gene match: 3. Per germline, CDR1 GTSNPN and CDR2 SVGIG (reference sequence). The CDR3 here is CAWSRDSPNYGYTF. CDR3 nucleotide sequence: TGTGCCTGGAGTAGGGACAGCCCTAACTATGGCTACACCTTC. The full variable domain, with the rest looked up from reference TRBV30 and TRBJ1-2, is SQTIHQWPATLVQPVGSPLSLECTVEGTSNPNLYWYRQAAGRGLQLLFYSVGIGQISSEVPQNLSASRPQDRQFILSSKKLLLSDSGFYLCAWSRDSPNYGYTFGSGTRLTVV.

The V and J genes are TRBV15 and TRBJ1-2, with D perhaps TRBD1 (5 bases). V was trimmed by 0 bases and J by 7 bases, leaving 12 bases between them. This CDR3 has 14 amino acids. Germline V gene lookup returns CDR1 LNHNV and CDR2 YYDKDF (reference sequence). The CDR3 DNA reads TGTGCCACCAGCAGAGATCAGGGAGGTGGTGGCTACACCTTC. Its translation: CATSRDQGGGGYTF.

The rearrangement links TRBV30 to TRBJ1-2; 10 nucleotides match TRBD1. Looked up from germline, CDR1 is GTSNPN and CDR2 is SVGIG (reference sequence). Germline trimming cut 1 base from V and 4 bases from J; bases unmatched to any gene: 6. This CDR3 has 15 amino acids. CDR3 region: CAWSAGGTGVYGYTF. CDR3 in DNA: TGTGCCTGGAGTGCAGGAGGGACAGGGGTCTATGGCTACACCTTC.

V usage is TRBV18 and J usage is TRBJ2-3; 12 bases agree with TRBD2. Trimming removed 3 bases from V and 7 bases from J; junction bases left unmatched: 17. Germline CDR1 reads KGHSH; CDR2 reads LQKENI. The CDR3 runs 19 residues. This chain's CDR3 is CASSPGQGTSGSPPNTQYF. The CDR3 DNA sequence: TGTGCCAGCTCACCGGGACAGGGGACTAGCGGGTCCCCCCCAAATACGCAGTATTTT.

The gene calls are TRBV30 and TRBJ1-2, with a weak D call TRBD1 (6 bases). Germline V CDR1 and CDR2: GTSNPN, SVGIG (reference sequence). The CDR3 spans 13 residues. V gave up 2 bases and J gave up 6 bases, with 13 bases separating them. CDR3 region: CAWSKGQGHGYTF. DNA for the CDR3: TGTGCCTGGAGTAAGGGTCAGGGGCATGGCTACACCTTC. The whole variable domain, remainder taken from reference TRBV30 and TRBJ1-2, is SQTIHQWPATLVQPVGSPLSLECTVEGTSNPNLYWYRQAAGRGLQLLFYSVGIGQISSEVPQNLSASRPQDRQFILSSKKLLLSDSGFYLCAWSKGQGHGYTFGSGTRLTVV.

Sample share makes this clone medium-sized (0.01 to 0.1%). The chain combines TRBV2 with TRBJ2-5; D remains ambiguous. CDR1 and CDR2 from the germline V gene are SNHLY and FYNNEI. V lost 2 bases and J lost 5, with 9 bases in between. The CDR3 is 13 amino acids. The CDR3 DNA reads TGTGCCAGCAGTGAAACAGAACAGGAGACCCAGTACTTC. Translated, it gives CASSETEQETQYF. Full variable domain (remainder filled in from reference TRBV2 and TRBJ2-5): EPEVTQTPSHQVTQMGQEVILRCVPISNHLYFYWYRQILGQKVEFLVSFYNNEISEKSEIFDDQFSVERPDGSNFTLKIRSTKLEDSAMYFCASSETEQETQYFGPGTRLLVL.

The V and J genes are TRBV5-1 and TRBJ1-1; unclear D gene. Trimming left V 1 base short and J 1 base short, with 11 bases between. This CDR3 comprises 15 residues. Germline CDR1 SGHRS, CDR2 YFSETQ. In DNA, the CDR3 is TGCGCCAGCAGCTTGTTTAACACTAAGAACACTGAAGCTTTCTTT. Its translation: CASSLFNTKNTEAFF.